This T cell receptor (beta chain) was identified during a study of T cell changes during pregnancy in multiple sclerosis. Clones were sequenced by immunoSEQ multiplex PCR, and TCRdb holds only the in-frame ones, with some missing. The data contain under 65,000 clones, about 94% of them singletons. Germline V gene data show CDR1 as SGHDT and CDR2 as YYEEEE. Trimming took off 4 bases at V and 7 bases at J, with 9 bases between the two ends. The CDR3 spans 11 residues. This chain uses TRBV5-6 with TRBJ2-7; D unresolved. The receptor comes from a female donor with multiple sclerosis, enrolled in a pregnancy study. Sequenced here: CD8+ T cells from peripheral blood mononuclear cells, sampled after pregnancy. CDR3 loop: CASSPLREQYF. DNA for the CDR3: TGTGCCAGCAGCCCCTTGAGGGAGCAGTACTTC.